This TCR beta chain was found in a study of blood T cell repertoires in COVID-19. Losses at the gene ends were 0 bases for V and 3 bases for J; bases not matched to a gene: 1. Germline V CDR1 and CDR2: MGHRA, YSYEKL. The CDR3 consists of 15 residues. This clone was observed a few times. Profiling relied on immunoSEQ multiplex PCR, and the TCRdb table lists in-frame clones only, not all of them. The sample holds approximately 180,000 clones, less than 85% seen once. This study enrolled people aged about 18 to 100 from approximately 24 US geographic areas. Cohort placement rested on clinical history that participants reported themselves.

The chain is built from TRBV4-1 and TRBJ1-2, with 10 bases fitting TRBD1. The TCR sequence derives from an older woman with acute COVID-19. The sample taken for sequencing was PBMCs or T cells enriched from blood (not recorded which). CDR3 loop: CASSQEGTGDYGYTF. The CDR3 DNA reads TGCGCCAGCAGCCAAGAAGGGACAGGGGACTATGGCTACACCTTC.